A single T cell receptor beta chain is shown here with its context. No antigen is known for it. This sample was included in a study of cytomegalovirus exposure and HLA in healthy donors. Primers for the PCR totalled 60 Vbeta and 13 Jbeta. Using immunoSEQ multiplex PCR, the repertoire was profiled, and TCRdb retains in-frame clones only, with some absent. The sample records 150,000 to 200,000 clones, about 80% being singletons. This CDR3 spans 16 amino acids. Germline CDR1 reads SGDLS; CDR2 reads YYNGEE. V was shortened by 4 bases and J by 2 bases, with 18 bases between the two germline ends. Study observations and caveats: Follow-up analysis seemed to connect common viral pathogens with several of the most significant clusters identified. Most TCR beta V segments were productive about 90% or about 30% of the time in an earlier analysis. Usually a TCR sequence was rare, but some public TCRs were found in many donors.

This clonotype was obtained from a woman aged 40 to 50 in good health and CMV-seronegative. The sample taken for sequencing was PBMCs. This chain connects TRBV9 to TRBJ1-1; a weak D match, TRBD1 (5 bases). The CDR3 nucleotides are TGTGCCAGCAGCAAATCCCTAGGGGTAGAAAACACTGAAGCTTTCTTT. Translating gives CASSKSLGVENTEAFF.